This T cell receptor (beta chain) was sequenced for a study of blood T cell repertoires in COVID-19. Study context: Donors in the United States, Italy and Spain gave samples during acute or convalescent COVID-19. The analysed material was cDNA or gDNA that came from T cells, B-cell-depleted T cells, or PBMCs.

The V gene's germline CDR1 is SGHAT and CDR2 FQDESV (reference sequence). V lost 1 base and J lost 2; bases outside the gene matches: 4. The CDR3 totals 15 residues. This clone was picked up a small number of times. In the original analysis: Estimates of nucleated cell counts were drawn from the amplification of reference gene primers. Some clones are missing from TCRdb's copy, which holds only in-frame ones; the method was immunoSEQ multiplex PCR. V, J and clone size are taken as reported in that table, and D and trimming were inferred from the DNA itself. The sample yields around 180,000 clones, about 87% seen once.

V usage is TRBV11-1 and J usage is TRBJ2-5; 7 positions match TRBD1. Sequencing was done on a sample of peripheral blood. The TCR comes from a man between 60 and 70 years old with acute or convalescent COVID-19. The CDR3 reads CASSLDRGRQETQYF. CDR3 in DNA: TGTGCCAGCAGCTTAGACAGGGGTCGGCAAGAGACCCAGTACTTC.